These T cell receptor beta chains were read from a single sample in a study of blood T cell repertoires in COVID-19. Method: immunoSEQ multiplex PCR; TCRdb's copy keeps in-frame clones and lacks some. This table has around 160,000 clones, over 75% appearing once. Material for sequencing was PBMCs or T cells enriched from blood (not recorded which). Receptor source: a man aged 35 to 55 who had recovered from COVID-19. Each CDR3 is given with its conserved first and last residue. A D gene is named only where the DNA matches it firmly. Only some rows state a clone size, as once, few, many or a class for expanded clones.

v_gene: TRBV7-9; j_gene: TRBJ1-4; abundance: few; d_gene: -; CDR3nt: TGTGCCAGCAGCGCGACAGCAACTAATGAAAAACTGTTTTTT; CDR3aa: CASSATATNEKLFF
v_gene: TRBV3-1/TRBV3-2; j_gene: TRBJ2-2; abundance: -; d_gene: -; CDR3nt: TGTGCCAGCAGGCGAAATCTAAACACCGGGGAGCTGTTTTTT; CDR3aa: CASRRNLNTGELFF
v_gene: TRBV21-1; j_gene: TRBJ2-5; abundance: -; d_gene: -; CDR3nt: TGTGCCAGTGGGGAGCCTGTTTACCAAGAGACCCAGTACTTC; CDR3aa: CASGEPVYQETQYF
v_gene: TRBV6-5; j_gene: TRBJ2-2; abundance: -; d_gene: -; CDR3nt: TGTGCCAGCAGCCGGACATATTCAACCGGGGAGCTGTTTTTT; CDR3aa: CASSRTYSTGELFF
v_gene: TRBV27; j_gene: TRBJ2-2; abundance: -; d_gene: -; CDR3nt: TGTGCCAGCAGTTTGACAGTTACCGGGGAGCTGTTTTTT; CDR3aa: CASSLTVTGELFF
v_gene: TRBV5-4; j_gene: TRBJ1-2; abundance: -; d_gene: -; CDR3nt: TGTGCCAGCAGCTTTAGAGCTAACTATGGCTACACCTTC; CDR3aa: CASSFRANYGYTF
v_gene: TRBV5-1; j_gene: TRBJ2-3; abundance: -; d_gene: TRBD1; CDR3nt: TGCGCCAGCAGCTTGGGACAGGGTGCAGATACGCAGTATTTT; CDR3aa: CASSLGQGADTQYF
v_gene: TRBV10-3; j_gene: TRBJ1-4; abundance: -; d_gene: -; CDR3nt: TGTGCCATCAGTGACAGGGCAACTAATGAAAAACTGTTTTTT; CDR3aa: CAISDRATNEKLFF
v_gene: TRBV28; j_gene: TRBJ2-3; abundance: -; d_gene: -; CDR3nt: TGTGCCAGCAGTACGGGCGGGGATACGCAGTATTTT; CDR3aa: CASSTGGDTQYF
v_gene: TRBV18; j_gene: TRBJ2-3; abundance: -; d_gene: TRBD1; CDR3nt: TGTGCCAGCTCACCACTTGAGGGCTTAGGGGGCCCAGATACGCAGTATTTT; CDR3aa: CASSPLEGLGGPDTQYF
v_gene: TRBV2; j_gene: TRBJ1-1; abundance: -; d_gene: TRBD1; CDR3nt: TGTGCCAGCAACGGACAGGAGGACACTGAAGCTTTCTTT; CDR3aa: CASNGQEDTEAFF
v_gene: TRBV5-6; j_gene: TRBJ1-6; abundance: -; d_gene: -; CDR3nt: TGTGCCAGCAGCTGGGAGCGCACTTCCTCGGGGAATTCACCCCTCCACTTT; CDR3aa: CASSWERTSSGNSPLHF
v_gene: TRBV9; j_gene: TRBJ2-1; abundance: -; d_gene: -; CDR3nt: TGTGCCAGCAGCGTTACATACAATGAGCAGTTCTTC; CDR3aa: CASSVTYNEQFF
v_gene: TRBV4-1; j_gene: TRBJ1-5; abundance: -; d_gene: TRBD1; CDR3nt: TGCGCCAGCAGCCAAGATGTCGGACAGGTCTTGCAGCCCCAGCATTTT; CDR3aa: CASSQDVGQVLQPQHF
v_gene: TRBV7-9; j_gene: TRBJ2-2; abundance: few; d_gene: -; CDR3nt: TGTGCCAGCAGCTTATTAGGGGTCACGGTTTGGACCGGGGAGCTGTTTTTT; CDR3aa: CASSLLGVTVWTGELFF
v_gene: TRBV27; j_gene: TRBJ2-2; abundance: -; d_gene: -; CDR3nt: TGTGCCAGCAGTTTAACGGGTACCGGGGAGCTGTTTTTT; CDR3aa: CASSLTGTGELFF
v_gene: TRBV9; j_gene: TRBJ2-5; abundance: -; d_gene: TRBD2; CDR3nt: TGTGCCAGCAGCGAGGGGCTCATGACTAGCGGGGGCCGGGGGACCCAGTACTTC; CDR3aa: CASSEGLMTSGGRGTQYF
v_gene: TRBV18; j_gene: TRBJ2-7; abundance: -; d_gene: TRBD2; CDR3nt: TGTGCCAGCTCCAACGGGGGGGGCTCCTACGAGCAGTACTTC; CDR3aa: CASSNGGGSYEQYF
v_gene: TRBV30; j_gene: TRBJ1-3; abundance: once; d_gene: -; CDR3nt: TGTGCCGGTCGGGACACCTCTAGAAACACCATATATTTT; CDR3aa: CAGRDTSRNTIYF
v_gene: TRBV19; j_gene: TRBJ2-3; abundance: -; d_gene: TRBD1; CDR3nt: TGTGCCAGCCGAAGACAGGGGGCTAGCACAGATACGCAGTATTTT; CDR3aa: CASRRQGASTDTQYF
v_gene: TRBV2; j_gene: TRBJ2-7; abundance: once; d_gene: -; CDR3nt: TGTGCCAGCAGTGACCAGGGGCCCTACGAGCAGTACTTC; CDR3aa: CASSDQGPYEQYF
v_gene: TRBV27; j_gene: TRBJ1-1; abundance: -; d_gene: TRBD1; CDR3nt: TGTGCCAGCAGTCCCCAGGGACAGCCCGGGCTTGGAGCTTTCTTT; CDR3aa: CASSPQGQPGLGAFF
v_gene: TRBV11-2; j_gene: TRBJ2-1; abundance: few; d_gene: -; CDR3nt: TGTGCCAGCAGCGTCACCCTAGGGGCAGGATCCTACAATGAGCAGTTCTTC; CDR3aa: CASSVTLGAGSYNEQFF
v_gene: TRBV6-5; j_gene: TRBJ2-3; abundance: -; d_gene: -; CDR3nt: TGTGCCAGCAGTACCGACTTCACAGATACGCAGTATTTT; CDR3aa: CASSTDFTDTQYF
v_gene: TRBV9; j_gene: TRBJ2-3; abundance: -; d_gene: -; CDR3nt: TGTGCCAGCCAAAAGGGGGGGAGCACAGATACGCAGTATTTT; CDR3aa: CASQKGGSTDTQYF
v_gene: TRBV6-1; j_gene: TRBJ1-1; abundance: -; d_gene: -; CDR3nt: TGTGCCAGCAGTGAAGCGCTTCAGTGGGGGGATGAAGCTTTCTTT; CDR3aa: CASSEALQWGDEAFF
v_gene: TRBV6-1; j_gene: TRBJ1-3; abundance: -; d_gene: -; CDR3nt: TGTGCCAGCAGTGAGGGAGGGGTTGGAAACACCATATATTTT; CDR3aa: CASSEGGVGNTIYF